This TCR beta chain appears in the sequencing data of a study of untreated major depressive disorder. Data came from immunoSEQ multiplex PCR; TCRdb stores just in-frame clones and leaves some out. This sample yields about 25,000 clones, of which 91% are seen a single time; 0.72% belongs to the top ten. Findings of the study overall: TRBV05-01 (Vbeta 5.1) usage was higher in CD4+ T cells of depressed patients than controls. Only three preselected Vbeta families were compared in sequencing.

Of note for this clone: Its antigen remains unknown.

CDR1 and CDR2 (germline): MDHEN, SYDVKM. The CDR3 is 12 residues long. V lost 6 bases to trimming and J lost 4 bases, with 9 bases between them. Participants were all of European descent. Patients had DSM-IV major depressive disorder with a Hamilton Depression score of at least 18. The sequence came from a woman in her 30s with major depressive disorder. V is TRBV28 and J is TRBJ1-1, with D perhaps matching TRBD1 (5 bases). The sequenced material came from CD4+ T cells from PBMCs. The CDR3 coding sequence is TGTGCCAGCAGGGAGGGACGCACTGAAGCTTTCTTT. It is translated as CASREGRTEAFF.